This TCR beta chain is drawn from a study of T cells in Graves' hyperthyroidism and ophthalmopathy. Study observations and caveats: Model predictions of ophthalmopathy came a median about six months before onset. Most thyroid clonotypes expanded above 0.001 appeared in blood too.

The sample holds many counts of this clonotype. Its matching antigen is unknown. Exclusion of a patient resulted from uncontrolled infection, other autoimmune disease, pregnancy or lactation. There were TCR beta CDR3 regions amplified from RNA transcripts. The study used the HTBI primer set for a first-round RT-PCR of the TCR CDR3. TCRdb independently ran MiXCR on the multiplex PCR reads; one entry per CDR3 protein. Here the sample spans 300,000 to 350,000 distinct CDR3 sequences, around a sixth being singletons. V shed 4 bases and J 4 bases; nucleotides not matched to a gene: 2. Germline assignment: CDR1 DFQATT and CDR2 SNEGSKA (reference sequence). The CDR3 is made up of 14 amino acids.

This sequence joins TRBV20-1 and TRBJ2-1; 12 bases are a match to TRBD2. The specimen was blood. The clonotype was recovered from a man under 40 with Graves' hyperthyroidism. The CDR3 is CSATGLAGYNEQFF. CDR3 in DNA: TGCAGTGCTACCGGACTAGCGGGATACAATGAGCAGTTCTTC.